The source of this T cell receptor (beta chain) is a study of CD8 T cells in ankylosing spondylitis. General study findings and limits: What appeared characteristic of ankylosing spondylitis blood was a TCR beta motif of fewer than ten highly homologous variants. Disease-linked clones reportedly concentrated significantly in matched ankylosing spondylitis synovial fluid.

This clonotype was observed a handful of times. The antigen remains undetermined. Using quantitative 5'-RACE with molecular barcodes, the authors made TCR beta libraries. TCRdb itself ran the 5' RACE reads through MiXCR, one entry per CDR3 protein. The repertoire holds a few hundred thousand distinct CDR3 sequences, with 8% as singletons. This CDR3 is 15 amino acids long. Trimming cost V 6 bases and J 0 bases; bases outside gene matches: 4. Germline CDR1 is MNHEY and CDR2 is SMNVEV (reference sequence). The rearrangement joins TRBV27 to TRBJ2-7; TRBD2 aligns across 11 bases. The receptor was derived from a male donor with ankylosing spondylitis. Sequenced material: blood, either unsorted or a sorted T cell fraction (not recorded which). The CDR3 DNA follows: TGTGCCAGCAGGGGGACTAGCGGAAGCTCCTACGAGCAGTACTTC. Translating it yields CASRGTSGSSYEQYF.